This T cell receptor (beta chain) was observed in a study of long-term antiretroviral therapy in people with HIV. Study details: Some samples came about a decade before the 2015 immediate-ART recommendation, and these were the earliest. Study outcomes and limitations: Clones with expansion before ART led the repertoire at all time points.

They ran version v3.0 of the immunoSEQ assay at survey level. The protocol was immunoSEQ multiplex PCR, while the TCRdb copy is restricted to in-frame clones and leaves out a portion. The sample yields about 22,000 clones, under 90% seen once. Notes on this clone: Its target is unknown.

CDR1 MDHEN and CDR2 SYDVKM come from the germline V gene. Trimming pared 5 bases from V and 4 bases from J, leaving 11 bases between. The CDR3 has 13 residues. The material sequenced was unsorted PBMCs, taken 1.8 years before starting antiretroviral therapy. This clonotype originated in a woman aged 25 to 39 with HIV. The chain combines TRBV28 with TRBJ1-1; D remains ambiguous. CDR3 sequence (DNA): TGTGCCAGCAGTCCACAGCCTGGCACTGAAGCTTTCTTT. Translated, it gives CASSPQPGTEAFF.